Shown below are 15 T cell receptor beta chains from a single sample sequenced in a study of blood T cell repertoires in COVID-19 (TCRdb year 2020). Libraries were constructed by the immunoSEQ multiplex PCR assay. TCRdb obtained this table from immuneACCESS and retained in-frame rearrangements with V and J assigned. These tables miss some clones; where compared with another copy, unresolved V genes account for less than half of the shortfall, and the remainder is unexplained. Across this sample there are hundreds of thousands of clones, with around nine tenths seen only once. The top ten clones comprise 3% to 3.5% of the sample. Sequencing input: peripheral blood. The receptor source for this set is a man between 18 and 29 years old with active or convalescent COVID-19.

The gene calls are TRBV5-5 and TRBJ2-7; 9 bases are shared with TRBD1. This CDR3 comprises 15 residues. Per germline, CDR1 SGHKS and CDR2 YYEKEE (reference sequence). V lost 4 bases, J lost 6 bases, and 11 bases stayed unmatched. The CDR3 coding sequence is TGTGCCAGCAGCCGGGACAGGGACAGGGCTCGCGAGCAGTACTTC. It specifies CASSRDRDRAREQYF.

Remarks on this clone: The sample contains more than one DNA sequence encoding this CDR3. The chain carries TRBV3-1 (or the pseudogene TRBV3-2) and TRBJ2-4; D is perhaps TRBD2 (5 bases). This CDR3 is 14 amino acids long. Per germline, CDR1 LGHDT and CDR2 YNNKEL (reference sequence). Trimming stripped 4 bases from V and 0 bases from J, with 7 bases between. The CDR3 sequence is CASSRGLAKNIQYF. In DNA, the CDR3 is TGTGCCAGCAGCCGTGGACTAGCCAAAAACATTCAGTACTTC.

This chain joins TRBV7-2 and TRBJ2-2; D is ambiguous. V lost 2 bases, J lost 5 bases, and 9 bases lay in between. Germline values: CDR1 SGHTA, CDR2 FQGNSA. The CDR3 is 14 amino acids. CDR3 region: CASSLFRVTGELFF. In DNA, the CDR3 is TGTGCCAGCAGCTTATTCCGAGTAACCGGGGAGCTGTTTTTT.

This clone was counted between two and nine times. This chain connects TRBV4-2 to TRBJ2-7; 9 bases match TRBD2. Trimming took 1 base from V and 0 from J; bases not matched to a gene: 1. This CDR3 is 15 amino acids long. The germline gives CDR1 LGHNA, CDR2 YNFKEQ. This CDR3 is CASSQGLADSYEQYF. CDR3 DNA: TGTGCCAGCAGCCAAGGACTAGCGGACTCCTACGAGCAGTACTTC.

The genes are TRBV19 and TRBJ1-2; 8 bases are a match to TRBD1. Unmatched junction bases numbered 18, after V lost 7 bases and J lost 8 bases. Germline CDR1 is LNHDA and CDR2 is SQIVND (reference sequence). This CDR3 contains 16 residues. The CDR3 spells CASTLEGWGRGLGYTF. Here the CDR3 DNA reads TGTGCCAGTACCCTAGAGGGGTGGGGCAGGGGGCTAGGCTACACCTTC.

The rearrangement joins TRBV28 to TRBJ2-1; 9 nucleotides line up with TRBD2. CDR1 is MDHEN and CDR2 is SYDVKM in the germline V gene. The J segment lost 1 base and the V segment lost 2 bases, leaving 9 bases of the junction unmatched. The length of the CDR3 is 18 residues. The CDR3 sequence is CASSLLTAGGKSYNEQFF. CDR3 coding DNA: TGTGCCAGCAGTTTACTTACGGCGGGAGGGAAATCCTACAATGAGCAGTTCTTC.

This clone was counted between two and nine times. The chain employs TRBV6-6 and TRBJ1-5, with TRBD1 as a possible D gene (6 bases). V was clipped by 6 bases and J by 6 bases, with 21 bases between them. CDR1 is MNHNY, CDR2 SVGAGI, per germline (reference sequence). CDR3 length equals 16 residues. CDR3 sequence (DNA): TGTGCCAGCAGCCCAACAGGGTCCCGGGGGGCTCAGCCCCAGCATTTT. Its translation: CASSPTGSRGAQPQHF.

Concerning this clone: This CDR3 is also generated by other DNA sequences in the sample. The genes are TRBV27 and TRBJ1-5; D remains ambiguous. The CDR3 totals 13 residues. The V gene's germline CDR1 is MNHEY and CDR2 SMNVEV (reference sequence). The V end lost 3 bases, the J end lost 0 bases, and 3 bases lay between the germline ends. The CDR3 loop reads CASSFYSNQPQHF. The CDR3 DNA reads TGTGCCAGCAGTTTCTATAGCAATCAGCCCCAGCATTTT.

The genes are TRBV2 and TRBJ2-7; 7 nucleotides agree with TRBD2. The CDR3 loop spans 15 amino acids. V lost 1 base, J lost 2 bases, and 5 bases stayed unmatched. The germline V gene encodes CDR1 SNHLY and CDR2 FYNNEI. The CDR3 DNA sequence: TGTGCCAGCAGTGAAGGGACTAGTGGGACCTACGAGCAGTACTTC. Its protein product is CASSEGTSGTYEQYF.

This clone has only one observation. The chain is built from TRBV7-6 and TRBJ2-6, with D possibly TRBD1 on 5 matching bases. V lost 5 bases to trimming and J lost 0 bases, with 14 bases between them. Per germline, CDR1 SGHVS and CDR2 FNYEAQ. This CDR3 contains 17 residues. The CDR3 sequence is CASSPRAANSGANVLTF. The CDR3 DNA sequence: TGTGCCAGCAGCCCCAGGGCCGCCAACTCTGGGGCCAACGTCCTGACTTTC.

CDR3 DNA: TGTGCCAGCAGCTTAGGGGGAGGCCCCTACAATGAGCAGTTCTTC. Amino acids: CASSLGGGPYNEQFF. This chain links TRBV7-6 with TRBJ2-1; a weak D match, TRBD2 (6 bases). V lost 1 base and J lost 2, with 9 bases in between. The CDR3 loop spans 15 amino acids. CDR1 and CDR2 (germline): SGHVS, FNYEAQ.

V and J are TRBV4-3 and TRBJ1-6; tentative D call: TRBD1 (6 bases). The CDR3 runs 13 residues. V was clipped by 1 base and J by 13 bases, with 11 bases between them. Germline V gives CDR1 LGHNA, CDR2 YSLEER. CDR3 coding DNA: TGCGCCAGCAGCCAAGTTTCAGGGGATCCCCTCCACTTT. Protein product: CASSQVSGDPLHF.

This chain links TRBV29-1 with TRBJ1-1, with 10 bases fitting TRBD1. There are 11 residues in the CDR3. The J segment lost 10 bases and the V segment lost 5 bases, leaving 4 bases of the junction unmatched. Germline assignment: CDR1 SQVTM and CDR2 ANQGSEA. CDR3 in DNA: TGCAGCGTTCGACGGACAGGGGGAGCTTTCTTT. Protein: CSVRRTGGAFF.

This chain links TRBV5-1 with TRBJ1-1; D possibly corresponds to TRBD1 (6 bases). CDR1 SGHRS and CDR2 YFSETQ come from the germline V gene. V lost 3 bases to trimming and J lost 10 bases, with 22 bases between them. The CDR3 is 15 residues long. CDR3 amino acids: CASSWGDRIAGGAFF. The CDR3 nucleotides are TGCGCCAGCAGCTGGGGCGACAGGATTGCAGGTGGAGCTTTCTTT.

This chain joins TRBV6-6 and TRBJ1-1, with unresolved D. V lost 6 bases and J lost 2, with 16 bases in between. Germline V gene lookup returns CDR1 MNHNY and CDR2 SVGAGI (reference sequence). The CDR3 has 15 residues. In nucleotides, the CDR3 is TGTGCCAGCAGCCCCCCCGGGAAGCTTAACACTGAAGCTTTCTTT. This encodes CASSPPGKLNTEAFF.